The next 29 T cell receptor beta chains were all read from a single sample in a study of blood T cell repertoires in COVID-19 (dated by TCRdb to 2020 to 2021). Libraries were prepared through the immunoSEQ multiplex PCR assay. The table was pulled from immuneACCESS by TCRdb, which kept in-frame rearrangements only. Such tables lose some clones; where checked, under half of the loss comes from unresolved V genes, and the rest has no known cause. In all, the sample holds under 300,000 clones, and approximately 85% of those were seen once. The ten largest clones capture about 6.9% of the sample. What was sequenced was PBMCs or T cells enriched from blood (not recorded which). These receptors originate from a woman between 45 and 65 years old who had been exposed to COVID-19.

DNA of the CDR3: TGTGCCACCAGCCTGACAGGGACGAGCTCCTACAATGAGCAGTTCTTC. This translates into CATSLTGTSSYNEQFF. The V call is TRBV24-1, the J call TRBJ2-1; 7 bases line up with TRBD1. The CDR3 is made up of 16 amino acids. The ends lost 7 bases at V and 0 bases at J; junction bases unmatched: 8. Germline CDR1 reads KGHDR; CDR2 reads SFDVKD.

The rearrangement links TRBV7-8 to TRBJ2-7, with TRBD2 matching over 9 bases. V shed 5 bases, J shed 0 bases, and the junction held 5 bases outside the gene matches. The germline V gene encodes CDR1 SGHVS and CDR2 FQNEAQ. The CDR3 runs 15 residues. CDR3 nucleotide sequence: TGTGCCAGCAGCGAGGGACTAGCCAACTCCTACGAGCAGTACTTC. Translation gives CASSEGLANSYEQYF. Filled out from reference TRBV7-8 and TRBJ2-7, the complete variable domain reads GAGVSQSPRYKVAKRGQDVALRCDPISGHVSLFWYQQALGQGPEFLTYFQNEAQLDKSGLPSDRFFAERPEGSVSTLKIQRTQQEDSAVYLCASSEGLANSYEQYFGPGTRLTVT.

This clone was counted once. The CDR3 nucleotides are TGTGCCAGCAGCCCGCTAAACCCGGGGGGGCCCGGGGAGCTGTTTTTT. Protein product: CASSPLNPGGPGELFF. This chain uses TRBV7-9 with TRBJ2-2; TRBD2 aligns across 8 bases. The V and J ends lost 5 bases and 6 bases, in that order; junction bases with no gene match: 11. The germline V gene has CDR1 SEHNR and CDR2 FQNEAQ (reference sequence). The CDR3 spans 16 residues. Filled out from reference TRBV7-9 and TRBJ2-2, the complete variable domain reads DTGVSQNPRHKITKRGQNVTFRCDPISEHNRLYWYRQTLGQGPEFLTYFQNEAQLEKSRLLSDRFSAERPKGSFSTLEIQRTEQGDSAMYLCASSPLNPGGPGELFFGEGSRLTVL.

This rearrangement joins TRBV19 to TRBJ1-6, with 9 bases that match TRBD1. V was pared by 7 bases and J by 6 bases, with 7 bases of the junction left unmatched. CDR3 length: 15 amino acids. The germline CDR1 and CDR2 sequences are LNHDA and SQIVND (reference sequence). The CDR3 nucleotides are TGTGCCAGTACCGTAGCGGGACAGGGTAATTCACCCCTCCACTTT. As protein: CASTVAGQGNSPLHF.

This chain joins TRBV6-5 and TRBJ1-6; weak D call: TRBD1 (5 bases). The CDR3 covers 14 residues. V was cut by 8 bases and J by 6 bases, with 14 bases left in between. Germline lookup yields CDR1 MNHEY and CDR2 SVGAGI. The CDR3 is CASRTRGGNSPLHF. The CDR3, as DNA: TGTGCCAGCCGGACACGCGGGGGTAATTCACCCCTCCACTTT.

V is TRBV30 and J is TRBJ2-1; D is undetermined. The CDR3 runs 13 residues. CDR1 and CDR2 from the germline V gene are GTSNPN and SVGIG (reference sequence). V lost 1 base and J 8 bases, leaving 12 bases between the germline ends. In DNA, the CDR3 is TGTGCCTGGAGTGCCGACATCGGCGATGAGCAGTTCTTC. This codes for CAWSADIGDEQFF.

A few counts support this clone. The chain combines TRBV5-4 with TRBJ2-3; 12 bases are a match to TRBD2. The germline CDR1 and CDR2 sequences are SGHNT and YYREEE (reference sequence). The CDR3 contains 17 residues. The V and J ends lost 4 bases and 0 bases, in that order; junction bases with no gene match: 6. The CDR3 bases are TGTGCCAGCAGCCCGAGGACTAGCGGGGTTAGCACAGATACGCAGTATTTT. Amino acids: CASSPRTSGVSTDTQYF.

The rearrangement links TRBV2 to TRBJ2-2; 13 bases map to TRBD2. Germline trimming cut 6 bases from V and 4 bases from J; bases unmatched to any gene: 5. The CDR3 loop spans 16 amino acids. The V gene's germline CDR1 is SNHLY and CDR2 FYNNEI. The CDR3 nucleotides are TGTGCCAGCAGACTAGCGGGGGGGCCCGTCACCGGGGAGCTGTTTTTT. This gives the protein CASRLAGGPVTGELFF.

The V and J genes are TRBV7-9 and TRBJ1-4; D not resolved. The germline V gene has CDR1 SEHNR and CDR2 FQNEAQ (reference sequence). This CDR3 is built from 14 residues. Between the trimmed V and J ends, which lost 7 bases and 8 bases, there was a span of 17 bases. The CDR3 protein is CASTTSPGGEKLFF. The CDR3 DNA follows: TGTGCCAGCACGACTTCTCCCGGCGGCGAAAAACTGTTTTTT.

This sequence joins TRBV5-1 and TRBJ1-4; the D is unclear. Germline CDR1 SGHRS, CDR2 YFSETQ. CDR3 length: 16 amino acids. Deletions cut 1 base from V and 6 bases from J, with 16 bases between. The CDR3 bases are TGCGCCAGCAGCTTGTCCGGACCGGGAACCCATGAAAAACTGTTTTTT. Translated, it gives CASSLSGPGTHEKLFF.

The chain is built from TRBV24-1 and TRBJ2-3, with 10 bases fitting TRBD1. This CDR3 spans 16 amino acids. V gave up 5 bases and J gave up 5 bases; unmatched junction bases: 9. The germline CDR1 and CDR2 sequences are KGHDR and SFDVKD. In nucleotides, the CDR3 is TGTGCCACCAGTGCCCCGGGACAGGGGCGTGGAGATACGCAGTATTTT. This translates into CATSAPGQGRGDTQYF.

The chain is built from TRBV10-2 and TRBJ1-6; 11 nucleotides line up with TRBD1. Trimming took 3 bases from V and 4 from J; bases not matched to a gene: 8. The CDR3 contains 18 residues. Per the germline V gene, CDR1 is WSHSY and CDR2 is SAAADI. The CDR3 protein is CASSDPGTGGLYNSPLHF. CDR3 sequence (DNA): TGCGCCAGCAGTGACCCCGGGACAGGGGGTCTGTATAATTCACCCCTCCACTTT.

V gene TRBV27 combines with J gene TRBJ1-2; 10 bases fit TRBD1. Germline CDR1 reads MNHEY; CDR2 reads SMNVEV (reference sequence). This CDR3 is 15 amino acids long. The V segment lost 8 bases and the J segment 4 bases; nucleotides outside the gene matches: 10. CDR3: CASGKSGQGIYGYTF. The CDR3 coding sequence is TGTGCCAGCGGAAAATCGGGACAGGGGATCTATGGCTACACCTTC.

This clone was seen more than once but under ten times. The CDR3 DNA sequence: TGTGCCAGCTCACCAAAACAGGGGCATGGCTACACCTTC. Protein: CASSPKQGHGYTF. This chain joins TRBV18 and TRBJ1-2, with 7 bases fitting TRBD1. The V and J ends lost 2 bases and 6 bases, in that order; junction bases with no gene match: 3. The CDR3 is made up of 13 amino acids. Germline lookup yields CDR1 KGHSH and CDR2 LQKENI.

The rearrangement links TRBV19 to TRBJ2-7; the match to TRBD2 covers 7 bases. This CDR3 is built from 14 residues. After removal of 3 bases from V and 3 bases from J, the junction contained 5 bases not matched to a gene. Germline values: CDR1 LNHDA, CDR2 SQIVND (reference sequence). The CDR3 is CASSISRGSYEQYF. The DNA of the CDR3 is TGTGCCAGTAGTATTTCGCGGGGGAGCTACGAGCAGTACTTC.

The chain joins TRBV7-8 to TRBJ2-3; 7 nucleotides line up with TRBD2. V was pared by 0 bases and J by 0 bases, with 3 bases of the junction left unmatched. CDR1 is SGHVS, CDR2 FQNEAQ, per germline. This CDR3 comprises 16 residues. The DNA of the CDR3 is TGTGCCAGCAGCTTAGCATGGCGGGGGAGCACAGATACGCAGTATTTT. It yields the protein CASSLAWRGSTDTQYF. Full variable domain (missing parts from reference TRBV7-8 and TRBJ2-3): GAGVSQSPRYKVAKRGQDVALRCDPISGHVSLFWYQQALGQGPEFLTYFQNEAQLDKSGLPSDRFFAERPEGSVSTLKIQRTQQEDSAVYLCASSLAWRGSTDTQYFGPGTRLTVL.

The V and J genes are TRBV7-6 and TRBJ1-1; perhaps TRBD1 as D (5 bases). Germline-derived CDR1 and CDR2 are SGHVS and FNYEAQ. Trimming removed 0 bases at V and 6 bases at J, with 14 bases between. The CDR3 contains 15 residues. As DNA, the CDR3 is TGTGCCAGCAGCTTAGCGGTGGGTGGGGCTCCTGAAGCTTTCTTT. It yields the protein CASSLAVGGAPEAFF.

The J gene is TRBJ2-5, the V gene TRBV24-1; D call uncertain. Germline V gene data show CDR1 as KGHDR and CDR2 as SFDVKD. Trimming left V 5 bases short and J 5 bases short, with 5 bases between. The CDR3 runs 11 residues. CDR3 in DNA: TGTGCCACCAGTGCCGGGGAGACCCAGTACTTC. It specifies CATSAGETQYF.

The chain uses TRBV29-1 and TRBJ2-5; TRBD2 aligns across 7 bases. With 7 bases clipped from V and 5 bases from J, the junction kept 7 bases outside the gene matches. Germline assignment: CDR1 SQVTM and CDR2 ANQGSEA. There are 12 residues in the CDR3. This CDR3 is CSAEDGGETQYF. DNA of the CDR3: TGCAGCGCCGAGGACGGGGGGGAGACCCAGTACTTC.

This clone was observed a few times. The chain couples TRBV5-6 to TRBJ1-1; TRBD1 matches 8 bases. V gave up 2 bases and J gave up 1 base; unmatched junction bases: 7. There are 16 residues in the CDR3. Germline CDR1 reads SGHDT; CDR2 reads YYEEEE. The CDR3 DNA follows: TGTGCCAGCAGCTTACAGACAGGGGTTGGGAACACTGAAGCTTTCTTT. Translation gives CASSLQTGVGNTEAFF.

The chain combines TRBV24-1 with TRBJ2-3, with TRBD1 matching over 7 bases. V lost 3 bases and J lost 3; bases outside the gene matches: 8. There are 16 residues in the CDR3. The germline gives CDR1 KGHDR, CDR2 SFDVKD. The CDR3 DNA reads TGTGCCACCAGTGATCAGGGGGTGAGGCAAACAGATACGCAGTATTTT. It is translated as CATSDQGVRQTDTQYF.

The rearrangement joins TRBV19 to TRBJ1-1; D is unresolved. The V gene's germline CDR1 is LNHDA and CDR2 SQIVND (reference sequence). CDR3 size: 14 residues. V was clipped by 3 bases and J by 1 base, with 9 bases between them. The CDR3 DNA sequence: TGTGCCAGTAGTATCGGACTGGCGAACACTGAAGCTTTCTTT. This codes for CASSIGLANTEAFF. Variable domain in full (rest from reference TRBV19 and TRBJ1-1): DGGITQSPKYLFRKEGQNVTLSCEQNLNHDAMYWYRQDPGQGLRLIYYSQIVNDFQKGDIAEGYSVSREKKESFPLTVTSAQKNPTAFYLCASSIGLANTEAFFGQGTRLTVV.

V is TRBV4-2 and J is TRBJ1-4; D is ambiguous. V was clipped by 4 bases and J by 4 bases, with 19 bases between them. CDR1 and CDR2 (germline): LGHNA, YNFKEQ. The CDR3 has 17 residues. CDR3 nucleotide sequence: TGTGCCAGCAGCCCGCAAGTCGGCCGGGATCTTAATGAAAAACTGTTTTTT. It specifies CASSPQVGRDLNEKLFF.

This rearrangement joins TRBV10-3 to TRBJ2-1, with 15 bases matching TRBD2. Trimming cost V 0 bases and J 7 bases; bases outside gene matches: 4. In germline, CDR1 is ENHRY, CDR2 SYGVKD. This CDR3 has 17 amino acids. CDR3 protein: CAISESGTSGGSNEQFF. CDR3 in DNA: TGTGCCATCAGTGAGTCGGGGACTAGCGGGGGGTCGAATGAGCAGTTCTTC.

The rearrangement uses TRBV6-5 and TRBJ2-7; 7 bases are shared with TRBD2. Trimming removed 6 bases from V and 3 bases from J; junction bases left unmatched: 5. This CDR3 region has 13 residues. Germline V lookup: CDR1 MNHEY, CDR2 SVGAGI. In nucleotides, the CDR3 is TGTGCCAGCAGCCCAGGACTAGACTACGAGCAGTACTTC. This codes for CASSPGLDYEQYF.

This clone has a single count. Other nucleotide sequences in the sample specify the same CDR3. The chain has TRBV13 and TRBJ2-3; TRBD2 matches 13 bases. The V and J ends lost 4 bases and 2 bases, in that order; junction bases with no gene match: 6. The germline V gene encodes CDR1 PRHDT and CDR2 FYEKMQ (reference sequence). CDR3 length: 17 amino acids. The CDR3, as DNA: TGTGCCAGCAGCTCGAGGACTAGCGGGGGCTTCACAGATACGCAGTATTTT. Translated, it gives CASSSRTSGGFTDTQYF.

V is TRBV6-2 or TRBV6-3 and J is TRBJ1-1, with a possible D match to TRBD1 (5 bases). The V end lost 6 bases, the J end lost 3 bases, and 14 bases lay between the germline ends. CDR1 and CDR2 from the germline V gene are MNHEY and SVGEGT. There are 14 residues in the CDR3. The CDR3 spells CASSHDDSHTEAFF. In DNA, the CDR3 is TGTGCCAGCAGCCACGACGACAGCCACACTGAAGCTTTCTTT.

This clone was seen a single time. This rearrangement joins TRBV11-2 to TRBJ2-3, with 7 bases lining up with TRBD1. Germline V CDR1 and CDR2: SGHAT, FQNNGV. CDR3 length: 16 amino acids. The junction had 8 bases not matched to a gene; V was cut back by 5 bases and J by 0 bases. The CDR3 DNA reads as TGTGCCAGCAGCCCCGGGACAGAGGTCAGCACAGATACGCAGTATTTT. Encoded protein: CASSPGTEVSTDTQYF.

The chain employs TRBV15 and TRBJ2-3; 8 nucleotides align to TRBD2. The CDR3 extends over 16 amino acids. Germline CDR1 reads LNHNV; CDR2 reads YYDKDF (reference sequence). J was trimmed by 2 bases and V by 0 bases; bases with no gene match: 4. CDR3 bases: TGTGCCACCAGCAGAGATCGGGGGGGGCCCACAGATACGCAGTATTTT. Its protein product is CATSRDRGGPTDTQYF.